The 13 T cell receptor beta chains below were found in one sample sequenced in a study of T cells after yellow fever vaccination. Each CDR3 protein is one row after TCRdb ran MiXCR on the 5' RACE reads. The sample has 500,000 to 650,000 distinct CDR3 sequences, 12% seen once. The specimen was PBMCs, collected on the day of the yellow fever booster vaccination. Receptors originate from a man aged 25-45 years who received the YFV17D yellow fever vaccine.

V is TRBV30 and J is TRBJ2-2, with D uncertain. The CDR3 spans 13 residues. With 5 bases removed from V and 5 bases from J, the gap between germline ends came to 12 bases. Germline CDR1 and CDR2: GTSNPN and SVGIG (reference sequence). CDR3 sequence: CAWGISRTGELFF. For the CDR3, the DNA is TGTGCCTGGGGGATTAGCCGGACCGGGGAGCTGTTTTTT.

This clonotype was counted between two and nine times. Written as DNA, the CDR3 is TGTGCCAGCAGCCAACAGGGAGTGGGGGGCTACACCTTC. Amino acids: CASSQQGVGGYTF. The chain recombines TRBV27 with TRBJ1-2, with a weak D call TRBD1 (6 bases). CDR1 and CDR2 from the germline V gene are MNHEY and SMNVEV (reference sequence). This CDR3 has 13 residues. Trimming took 6 bases from V and 8 from J, leaving 16 bases between them.

The gene calls are TRBV4-3 and TRBJ2-7; D is possibly TRBD2 (6 bases). With 0 bases removed from V and 3 bases from J, the gap between germline ends came to 9 bases. This CDR3 is built from 14 residues. CDR1 and CDR2 (germline): LGHNA, YSLEER. The CDR3, as DNA: TGCGCCAGCAGCCAAGACGGGAGAGGCTACGAGCAGTACTTC. It codes for CASSQDGRGYEQYF.

In this sample, this clonotype turned up a few times. DNA of the CDR3: TGTGCCAGCAGTCCCCGACAGGGGGCTTGGGAGACCCAGTACTTC. This translates into CASSPRQGAWETQYF. The chain carries TRBV27 and TRBJ2-5; 10 bases match TRBD1. The CDR3 totals 15 residues. J lost 5 bases, V lost 5 bases, and 8 bases had no gene match. Germline V gives CDR1 MNHEY, CDR2 SMNVEV (reference sequence).

The chain uses TRBV18 and TRBJ2-7; the match to TRBD2 covers 8 bases. Germline CDR1 KGHSH, CDR2 LQKENI. CDR3 length equals 17 residues. Trimming removed 3 bases from V and 4 bases from J; junction bases left unmatched: 14. CDR3 bases: TGTGCCAGCTCACCTTATCTTACGGGAGGGGACCGGTACGAGCAGTACTTC. It specifies CASSPYLTGGDRYEQYF.

As for this clonotype: Relative to the germline gene, one junction end is altered; a read error may explain this. The rearrangement uses TRBV2 and TRBJ2-4; TRBD1 or TRBD2 may be the D gene (5 bases each). CDR3 length: 12 amino acids. The germline V gene encodes CDR1 SNHLY and CDR2 FYNNEI. CDR3 protein: CASGEDRGIQYF. The CDR3 DNA sequence: TGTGCCAGCGGTGAAGACAGAGGGATTCAGTACTTC.

J is TRBJ1-2 and V is TRBV7-9; 9 nucleotides line up with TRBD1. This CDR3 spans 15 amino acids. Unmatched junction bases numbered 8, after V lost 2 bases and J lost 7 bases. CDR1 and CDR2 (germline): SEHNR, FQNEAQ (reference sequence). The CDR3 reads CASSLTGQGSFGYTF. The CDR3 DNA sequence: TGTGCCAGCAGCTTAACAGGACAGGGGAGCTTTGGCTACACCTTC.

The chain carries TRBV20-1 and TRBJ2-3; unclear D gene. This CDR3 comprises 13 residues. CDR1 is DFQATT and CDR2 is SNEGSKA in the germline V gene (reference sequence). V dropped 5 bases and J dropped 0 bases, with 9 bases sitting between them. This CDR3 is CSASDPSTDTQYF. DNA for the CDR3: TGCAGTGCTTCAGACCCAAGCACAGATACGCAGTATTTT.

CDR3 coding DNA: TGTGCCATCAGTGAGGCGACAGACAATCAGCCCCAGCATTTT. Protein sequence: CAISEATDNQPQHF. The chain couples TRBV10-3 to TRBJ1-5; TRBD1 is a possible D gene (5 bases). Germline V gene data show CDR1 as ENHRY and CDR2 as SYGVKD. The germline V and J ends were trimmed by 2 bases and 3 bases, with 8 bases remaining between them. This CDR3 region has 14 residues.

This clonotype was counted a few times. V gene TRBV7-9 combines with J gene TRBJ2-7; 7 bases line up with TRBD1. CDR1 is SEHNR and CDR2 is FQNEAQ in the germline V gene (reference sequence). The CDR3 totals 12 residues. The V gene end was trimmed by 5 bases and the J gene end by 7 bases; junction bases not matched to a gene: 5. CDR3: CASSPQGWEQYF. DNA for the CDR3: TGTGCCAGCAGCCCACAGGGGTGGGAGCAGTACTTC. Together with reference TRBV7-9 and TRBJ2-7, the CDR3 gives the full variable domain: DTGVSQNPRHKITKRGQNVTFRCDPISEHNRLYWYRQTLGQGPEFLTYFQNEAQLEKSRLLSDRFSAERPKGSFSTLEIQRTEQGDSAMYLCASSPQGWEQYFGPGTRLTVT.

This clonotype was counted ten times or more. The chain has TRBV5-1 and TRBJ2-3; D gene unclear. Germline CDR1 and CDR2: SGHRS and YFSETQ. The CDR3 has 13 amino acids. Trimming shortened V by 6 bases and J by 0 bases, and 8 bases separated the two germline ends. The CDR3 DNA reads as TGCGCCAGCATGGAACTTAGCACAGATACGCAGTATTTT. Amino acids: CASMELSTDTQYF.

This chain uses TRBV3-1 with TRBJ2-7; 10 nucleotides agree with TRBD1. Germline V gives CDR1 LGHDT, CDR2 YNNKEL (reference sequence). The V and J ends lost 5 bases and 5 bases, in that order; junction bases with no gene match: 15. CDR3 length equals 17 residues. DNA for the CDR3: TGTGCCAGCAGCGCAGTGACAGGGGGCGCAATCAGTCACGAGCAGTACTTC. It codes for CASSAVTGGAISHEQYF.

This clonotype was seen a few times. The CDR3 protein is CASSNQLSGMAFF. The CDR3 nucleotides read TGTGCCAGCAGCAACCAACTTAGCGGGATGGCGTTCTTC. V usage is TRBV7-2 and J usage is TRBJ2-1; 8 bases line up with TRBD2. This CDR3 spans 13 amino acids. With V trimmed by 5 bases and J by 15 bases, 12 bases remained unmatched. Germline V CDR1 and CDR2: SGHTA, FQGNSA.